This TCR beta chain derives from a study of OX40 agonist ivuxolimab in advanced cancers. Study conclusions and caveats: Relative to CD4+ cells, CD8+ T cells on average had more expanded clones.

In regard to this clone: Its antigen remains unidentified.

Measured with immunoSEQ multiplex PCR; TCRdb has only the in-frame clones, and not every one. The table lists roughly 100,000 clones, nearly 90% of them singletons. From germline, CDR1 is LNHDA and CDR2 SQIVND (reference sequence). V gave up 6 bases and J gave up 3 bases, with 8 bases separating them. The CDR3 is 12 amino acids. This sequence was found in an adult with an advanced solid tumor such as melanoma, head and neck, liver or kidney cancer. J is TRBJ1-2 and V is TRBV19; D remains unclear. The sequencing used CD4+ or CD8+ T cells sorted from blood, collected in a trial of the OX40 agonist ivuxolimab. The CDR3 loop is CASRGPYYGYTF. The CDR3 DNA is TGTGCCAGTAGAGGTCCTTACTATGGCTACACCTTC.